The 20 T cell receptor beta chains given below trace back to one sample, sequenced in a study of shared clonotypes between healthy human individuals (dated by TCRdb to about 2020). The library was prepared using the immunoSEQ multiplex PCR assay. The source is immuneACCESS, and TCRdb retained only in-frame sequences with V and J called. Part of the clones is not carried over; for the studies checked, unresolved V genes explain less than half of this, and the remainder is unexplained. This sample has about 560,000 clones in its table, and roughly 79% of those were observed once. More than 10% of the sample belongs to the ten largest clones. The sequencing input was PBMCs. The origin of the receptors is a woman aged 35 to 49 in good health. Some clones in this sample may be carry-over from other donors' samples.

The rearrangement joins TRBV15 to TRBJ2-3; no definite D call. Germline V gives CDR1 LNHNV, CDR2 YYDKDF (reference sequence). Trimming left V 5 bases short and J 4 bases short, with 4 bases between. This CDR3 is built from 11 residues. In nucleotides, the CDR3 is TGTGCCACCAGCGGTCCAGATACGCAGTATTTT. This sequence encodes CATSGPDTQYF.

The chain joins TRBV7-8 to TRBJ2-7; tentatively, D is TRBD1 or TRBD2 (7 bases each). There are 16 residues in the CDR3. The germline V gene encodes CDR1 SGHVS and CDR2 FQNEAQ. V lost 1 base to trimming and J lost 2 bases, with 15 bases between them. The CDR3 protein is CASSLESAGGAYEQYF. The CDR3 bases are TGTGCCAGCAGCTTAGAGTCGGCAGGGGGGGCCTACGAGCAGTACTTC.

The CDR3 nucleotides are TGTGCCAGCAGCTTAGATAGCCAAGGTGGAACAGATACGCAGTATTTT. This sequence encodes CASSLDSQGGTDTQYF. V usage is TRBV7-2 and J usage is TRBJ2-3; no definite D call. Germline values: CDR1 SGHTA, CDR2 FQGNSA. Deletions cut 1 base from V and 3 bases from J, with 14 bases between. The CDR3 runs to 16 residues.

This clone has a handful of counts. V usage is TRBV6-5 and J usage is TRBJ2-5; 11 bases are shared with TRBD1. This CDR3 spans 15 amino acids. With 5 bases clipped from V and 4 bases from J, the junction kept 6 bases outside the gene matches. The germline V gene has CDR1 MNHEY and CDR2 SVGAGI. CDR3 amino acids: CASSPDRGRGETQYF. The CDR3 coding sequence is TGTGCCAGCAGTCCGGACAGGGGGCGAGGAGAGACCCAGTACTTC.

The chain is built from TRBV29-1 and TRBJ2-3; 8 bases agree with TRBD1. The CDR3 runs 17 residues. Trimming at V came to 2 bases and at J to 1 base, leaving 11 bases not matched to a gene. Germline CDR1 and CDR2: SQVTM and ANQGSEA. CDR3 residues: CSVEQEWGTGGTDTQYF. The CDR3 DNA follows: TGCAGCGTTGAACAGGAGTGGGGGACAGGAGGCACAGATACGCAGTATTTT.

The CDR3 bases are TGTGCCAGCAGCCAAGATCGTAACGAGCAGTACTTC. Translating it yields CASSQDRNEQYF. The rearrangement joins TRBV4-2 to TRBJ2-5, with unresolved D. The J call may be wrong; the DNA end is better matched by TRBJ2-7. Germline values: CDR1 LGHNA, CDR2 YNFKEQ. The CDR3 is 12 amino acids.

The chain recombines TRBV7-9 with TRBJ2-1, with D possibly TRBD2 on 5 matching bases. The CDR3 covers 13 residues. V lost 5 bases and J lost 5, with 10 bases in between. Germline V gene data show CDR1 as SEHNR and CDR2 as FQNEAQ (reference sequence). The CDR3 DNA reads as TGTGCCAGCAGCGCCGGGAACAACAATGAGCAGTTCTTC. It yields the protein CASSAGNNNEQFF.

CDR3 bases: TGTGCCAGTAGTGGGAGGCGGAACACCGGGGAGCTGTTTTTT. As protein: CASSGRRNTGELFF. The V call is TRBV19, the J call TRBJ2-2; D is possibly TRBD2 (6 bases). Trimming shortened V by 5 bases and J by 1 base, and 8 bases separated the two germline ends. Germline V gene lookup returns CDR1 LNHDA and CDR2 SQIVND (reference sequence). This CDR3 comprises 14 residues.

This chain joins TRBV28 and TRBJ2-1, with D uncertain. The CDR3 consists of 12 residues. V was pared by 6 bases and J by 2 bases, with 5 bases between. Germline V gives CDR1 MDHEN, CDR2 SYDVKM. In nucleotides, the CDR3 is TGTGCCAGCAGAAATACCTACAATGAGCAGTTCTTC. This codes for CASRNTYNEQFF.

The CDR3 DNA reads TGCGCCAGCAGTCAAAGGGAGACCCAGTACTTC. It is translated as CASSQRETQYF. The chain recombines TRBV23-1 with TRBJ2-5; no reliable D call. TRBV23-1 is classed as an ORF, of uncertain function. Trimming shortened V by 2 bases and J by 5 bases, and 3 bases separated the two germline ends. This CDR3 has 11 amino acids.

The V and J genes are TRBV6-5 and TRBJ1-2, with TRBD1 matching over 8 bases. CDR3 length: 13 amino acids. The V gene end was trimmed by 7 bases and the J gene end by 2 bases; junction bases not matched to a gene: 3. Germline V gives CDR1 MNHEY, CDR2 SVGAGI. CDR3 bases: TGTGCCAGCAAGCGACAGGGGAACTATGGCTACACCTTC. Translation gives CASKRQGNYGYTF.

This sequence joins TRBV10-1 and TRBJ2-3, with 15 bases matching TRBD2. This CDR3 is 18 amino acids long. The junction had 16 bases not matched to a gene; V was cut back by 9 bases and J by 6 bases. Looked up from germline, CDR1 is WNHNN and CDR2 is SYGVQD (reference sequence). The CDR3 nucleotides are TGCGCCAGACAGGTCCCGGGACTAGCGGGAGGCCTCGGGGATACGCAGTATTTT. This encodes CARQVPGLAGGLGDTQYF.

On this clone itself: A read error likely explains this, since a far larger clone differs by one base. The same CDR3 arises from other DNA sequences in this sample as well. The chain combines TRBV4-3 with TRBJ2-5, with D possibly being TRBD2 (5 bases). The V end lost 4 bases, the J end lost 2 bases, and 8 bases lay between the germline ends. The germline V gene has CDR1 LGHNA and CDR2 YSLEER. The length of the CDR3 is 13 residues. The CDR3 reads CASSLREQETQYF. The CDR3, as DNA: TGCGCCAGCAGCCTCCGGGAACAAGAGACCCAGTACTTC.

This clone was counted once. The V and J genes are TRBV5-1 and TRBJ1-5, with D possibly TRBD1 on 5 matching bases. Germline V CDR1 and CDR2: SGHRS, YFSETQ. This CDR3 contains 16 residues. V lost 10 bases and J lost 7, with 27 bases in between. The CDR3 loop is CAQTVLDGHGTQPQHF. For the CDR3, the DNA is TGCGCCCAGACCGTGTTGGACGGACACGGGACGCAGCCCCAGCATTTT.

The chain uses TRBV28 and TRBJ2-7; 10 nucleotides agree with TRBD2. Germline V lookup: CDR1 MDHEN, CDR2 SYDVKM. The CDR3 spans 15 residues. After removal of 4 bases from V and 4 bases from J, the junction contained 7 bases not matched to a gene. Here the CDR3 reads CASSYLLAGEYEQYF. The CDR3 coding sequence is TGTGCCAGCAGTTATTTGCTAGCGGGAGAGTACGAGCAGTACTTC.

J is TRBJ1-4 and V is TRBV30, with a possible D match to TRBD1 (6 bases). Germline CDR1 and CDR2: GTSNPN and SVGIG (reference sequence). V lost 0 bases and J lost 6, with 17 bases in between. The CDR3 length is 16 residues. The CDR3: CAWSVGGQGMYEKLFF. As DNA, the CDR3 is TGTGCCTGGAGTGTAGGAGGGCAGGGGATGTATGAAAAACTGTTTTTT.

V and J are TRBV5-1 and TRBJ1-3; D unclear. V was clipped by 4 bases and J by 2 bases, with 16 bases between them. From germline, CDR1 is SGHRS and CDR2 YFSETQ. The CDR3 runs to 16 residues. CDR3 nucleotide sequence: TGCGCCAGCAGCCGAGATCCCCCAGAGACTGGAAACACCATATATTTT. It specifies CASSRDPPETGNTIYF.

The chain recombines TRBV7-9 with TRBJ2-3, with D unresolved. The V gene's germline CDR1 is SEHNR and CDR2 FQNEAQ (reference sequence). V was trimmed by 4 bases and J by 3 bases, leaving 5 bases between them. CDR3 length: 12 amino acids. The CDR3 DNA sequence: TGTGCCAGCAGCTCCCAGACAGATACGCAGTATTTT. It specifies CASSSQTDTQYF.

The chain uses TRBV5-4 and TRBJ2-3; 12 bases are a match to TRBD2. Germline V gives CDR1 SGHNT, CDR2 YYREEE (reference sequence). V gave up 3 bases and J gave up 6 bases; unmatched junction bases: 5. The CDR3 spans 15 residues. DNA of the CDR3: TGTGCCAGCAGCTCCCCTAGCGGGAGGGGCGATACGCAGTATTTT. Residues: CASSSPSGRGDTQYF.

The chain links TRBV5-4 to TRBJ2-5, with 7 bases lining up with TRBD1. With V trimmed by 0 bases and J by 1 base, 6 bases remained unmatched. This CDR3 has 16 residues. Per the germline V gene, CDR1 is SGHNT and CDR2 is YYREEE (reference sequence). CDR3 in amino acids: CASSLGYAGGQETQYF. CDR3 in DNA: TGTGCCAGCAGCTTGGGATACGCAGGGGGCCAAGAGACCCAGTACTTC.